Sequencing of this T cell receptor beta chain was carried out in a study of blood T cell repertoires in COVID-19. Original analysis: Counts of nucleated cells, estimated from reference gene primer amplification, were obtained. The table came from immunoSEQ multiplex PCR; TCRdb's copy has only in-frame clones and leaves some out. V and J calls and clone size follow that table, whereas D and trimming were derived from the DNA. Of about 220,000 clones listed, around four fifths are singletons. The CDR3 runs 15 residues. The germline gives CDR1 GTSNPN, CDR2 SVGIG (reference sequence). Trimming cost V 0 bases and J 3 bases; bases outside gene matches: 5.

The V gene is TRBV30, the J gene TRBJ1-5; 7 nucleotides agree with TRBD1. What was sequenced was peripheral blood. This clonotype was obtained from a man younger than 45 with active or convalescent COVID-19. The chain's CDR3 is CAWSVARGYNQPQHF. For the CDR3, the DNA is TGTGCCTGGAGTGTAGCCAGGGGGTACAATCAGCCCCAGCATTTT.